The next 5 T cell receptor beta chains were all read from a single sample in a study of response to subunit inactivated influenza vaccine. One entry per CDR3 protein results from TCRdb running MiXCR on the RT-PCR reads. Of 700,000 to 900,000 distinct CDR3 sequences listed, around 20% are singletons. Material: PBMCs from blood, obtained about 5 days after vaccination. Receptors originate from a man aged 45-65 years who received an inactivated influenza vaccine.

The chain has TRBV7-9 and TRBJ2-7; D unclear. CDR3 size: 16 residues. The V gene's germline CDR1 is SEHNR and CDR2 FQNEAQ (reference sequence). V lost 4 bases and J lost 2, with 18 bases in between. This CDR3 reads CASSSDYRPDPYEQYF. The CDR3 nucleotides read TGTGCCAGCAGCTCCGATTATCGCCCCGATCCCTACGAGCAGTACTTC.

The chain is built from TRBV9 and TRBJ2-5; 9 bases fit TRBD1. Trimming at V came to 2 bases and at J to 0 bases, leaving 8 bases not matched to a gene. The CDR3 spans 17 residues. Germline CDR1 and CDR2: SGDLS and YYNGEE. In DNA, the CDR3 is TGTGCCAGCAGCGTCGGAAAGAGGGACAGGGACCAAGAGACCCAGTACTTC. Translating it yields CASSVGKRDRDQETQYF.

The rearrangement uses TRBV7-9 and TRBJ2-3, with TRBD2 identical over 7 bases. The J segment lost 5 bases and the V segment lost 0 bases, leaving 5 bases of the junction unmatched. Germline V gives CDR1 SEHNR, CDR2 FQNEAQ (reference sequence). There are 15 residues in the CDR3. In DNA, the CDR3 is TGTGCCAGCAGCTTAGCGGGGGGGGTTCAAGATACGCAGTATTTT. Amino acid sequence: CASSLAGGVQDTQYF.

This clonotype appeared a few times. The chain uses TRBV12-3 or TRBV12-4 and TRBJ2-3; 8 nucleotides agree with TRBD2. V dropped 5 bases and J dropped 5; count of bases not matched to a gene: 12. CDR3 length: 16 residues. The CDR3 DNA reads TGTGCCAGCAGTCACAGGCGGGCGGGGGGAGGAGATACGCAGTATTTT. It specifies CASSHRRAGGGDTQYF.

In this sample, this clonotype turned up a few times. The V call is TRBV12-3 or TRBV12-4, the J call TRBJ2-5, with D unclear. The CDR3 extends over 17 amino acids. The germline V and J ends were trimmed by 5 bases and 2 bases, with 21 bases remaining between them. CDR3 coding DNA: TGTGCCAGCAGTCCTACCCGAGACCGACTCGGACAAGAGACCCAGTACTTC. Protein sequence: CASSPTRDRLGQETQYF.